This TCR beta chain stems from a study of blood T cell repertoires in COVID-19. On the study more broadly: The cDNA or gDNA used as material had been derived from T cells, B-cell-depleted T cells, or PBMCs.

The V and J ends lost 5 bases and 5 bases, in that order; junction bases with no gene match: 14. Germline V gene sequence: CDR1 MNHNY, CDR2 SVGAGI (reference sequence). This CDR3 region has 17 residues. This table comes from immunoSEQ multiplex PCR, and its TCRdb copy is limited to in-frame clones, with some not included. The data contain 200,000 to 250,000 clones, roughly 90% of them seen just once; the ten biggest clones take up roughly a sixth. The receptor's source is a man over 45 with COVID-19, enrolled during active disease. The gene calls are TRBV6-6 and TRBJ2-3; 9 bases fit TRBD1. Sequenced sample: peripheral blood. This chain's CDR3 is CASSPRTGTGRGDTQYF. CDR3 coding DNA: TGTGCCAGCAGTCCACGAACCGGGACAGGGAGGGGAGATACGCAGTATTTT.